This T cell receptor (beta chain) emerged from a study of shared clonotypes between healthy human individuals. Produced via immunoSEQ multiplex PCR; TCRdb's table is partial and in-frame only. The table has around 1.1 million clones, 70% to 80% seen once. Sequencing input: memory CD4+ T cells from PBMCs. The subset is: CD45RA-negative fraction. The sequence came from a young man in good health. Some clones in this sample may be carry-over from other donors' samples.

DNA for the CDR3: TGTGCCGGACAGGGCCTGGCTTTTGGAAACACCATATATTTT. This translates into CAGQGLAFGNTIYF. The chain uses TRBV28 and TRBJ1-3, with 8 bases lining up with TRBD1. Trimming cost V 11 bases and J 3 bases; bases outside gene matches: 9. This CDR3 is 14 amino acids long. The germline V gene encodes CDR1 MDHEN and CDR2 SYDVKM.